A single sample is the source of the 28 T cell receptor beta chains below, sequenced in a study of shared clonotypes between healthy human individuals. This table comes from immunoSEQ multiplex PCR, and its TCRdb copy is limited to in-frame clones, with some not included. The table has 2 million to 2.5 million clones, approximately 95% seen once; the top ten hold 0.35% to 0.45%. Sequences were obtained from naive CD4+ T cells from PBMCs. Indicated subset: CD45RA+ positively selected. These receptors all come from a man aged 18 to 35 in good health. Some clones in this sample may be carry-over from other donors' samples.

The J gene is TRBJ2-4, the V gene TRBV4-3; D is possibly TRBD2 (5 bases). Deletions cut 0 bases from V and 5 bases from J, with 11 bases between. The CDR3 consists of 15 residues. Per the germline V gene, CDR1 is LGHNA and CDR2 is YSLEER. The CDR3 loop is CASSQEVRGQNIQYF. As DNA, the CDR3 is TGCGCCAGCAGCCAAGAGGTTCGGGGTCAAAACATTCAGTACTTC.

The DNA for the CDR3 is TGTGCCAGCAGCTTAGCGTTAACAACCTACAATGAGCAGTTCTTC. Protein: CASSLALTTYNEQFF. The chain employs TRBV7-9 and TRBJ2-1; no firm D call. The V and J ends lost 0 bases and 2 bases respectively, with 8 bases between them. Germline V lookup: CDR1 SEHNR, CDR2 FQNEAQ (reference sequence). This CDR3 spans 15 amino acids.

The CDR3 nucleotides are TGTGCCAGCAGTAAAACTAGGACAGGGGGCTACGAGCAGTACTTC. Translation gives CASSKTRTGGYEQYF. The genes are TRBV6-5 and TRBJ2-7; 10 bases map to TRBD1. The junction had 7 bases not matched to a gene; V was cut back by 5 bases and J by 3 bases. Germline CDR1 is MNHEY and CDR2 is SVGAGI. The CDR3 totals 15 residues.

The V call is TRBV5-1, the J call TRBJ2-7; 8 bases are a match to TRBD1. V trimming: 6 bases; J trimming: 6 bases; junction bases outside the gene matches: 11. Germline CDR1 and CDR2: SGHRS and YFSETQ. The CDR3 extends over 14 amino acids. This CDR3 reads CASTLQGVGGEQYF. CDR3 nucleotide sequence: TGCGCCAGCACCCTACAGGGGGTCGGGGGCGAGCAGTACTTC.

Note on this clone: Other nucleotide sequences from this sample produce the same CDR3. The genes are TRBV5-4 and TRBJ1-1; unclear D gene. The CDR3 runs 14 residues. The V and J ends lost 4 bases and 0 bases respectively, with 10 bases between them. Germline V CDR1 and CDR2: SGHNT, YYREEE (reference sequence). The chain's CDR3 is CASSPGGMNTEAFF. In DNA form, the CDR3 reads TGTGCCAGCAGCCCGGGAGGTATGAACACTGAAGCTTTCTTT. Variable domain in full (rest from reference TRBV5-4 and TRBJ1-1): ETGVTQSPTHLIKTRGQQVTLRCSSQSGHNTVSWYQQALGQGPQFIFQYYREEENGRGNFPPRFSGLQFPNYSSELNVNALELDDSALYLCASSPGGMNTEAFFGQGTRLTVV.

This clone appeared a few times. The rearrangement joins TRBV28 to TRBJ1-2, with D maybe TRBD1 (6 bases). Germline assignment: CDR1 MDHEN and CDR2 SYDVKM. Trimming cost V 5 bases and J 3 bases, with 13 bases left between them. This CDR3 contains 14 residues. DNA of the CDR3: TGTGCCAGCAGTGTCGCCGGGACACACTATGGCTACACCTTC. It encodes CASSVAGTHYGYTF.

Notes on this clone: Other DNA variants within this sample encode the same CDR3. J is TRBJ1-5 and V is TRBV19; D gene unclear. Germline CDR1 reads LNHDA; CDR2 reads SQIVND (reference sequence). CDR3 length equals 13 residues. Trimming stripped 6 bases from V and 2 bases from J, with 8 bases between. In nucleotides, the CDR3 is TGTGCCAGTAGGCGGCAGGGCAATCAGCCCCAGCATTTT. As protein: CASRRQGNQPQHF. Drawing the rest from reference TRBV19 and TRBJ1-5, the complete variable domain is DGGITQSPKYLFRKEGQNVTLSCEQNLNHDAMYWYRQDPGQGLRLIYYSQIVNDFQKGDIAEGYSVSREKKESFPLTVTSAQKNPTAFYLCASRRQGNQPQHFGDGTRLSIL.

V gene TRBV29-1 combines with J gene TRBJ2-5; 7 nucleotides align to TRBD1. Germline trimming cut 7 bases from V and 2 bases from J; bases unmatched to any gene: 1. Germline V gene data show CDR1 as SQVTM and CDR2 as ANQGSEA. This CDR3 is built from 11 residues. This CDR3 is CSGDRQETQYF. The CDR3 DNA sequence: TGCAGCGGGGACAGACAAGAGACCCAGTACTTC.

The chain recombines TRBV28 with TRBJ2-7; 7 bases agree with TRBD2. This CDR3 has 15 residues. Germline CDR1 reads MDHEN; CDR2 reads SYDVKM. J was trimmed by 4 bases and V by 5 bases; bases with no gene match: 11. The CDR3 loop is CASSPETPGGYEQYF. The CDR3 DNA follows: TGTGCCAGCAGTCCCGAGACTCCCGGGGGGTACGAGCAGTACTTC.

The chain couples TRBV19 to TRBJ1-3, with D uncertain. Germline V lookup: CDR1 LNHDA, CDR2 SQIVND (reference sequence). Between the trimmed V and J ends, which lost 6 bases and 4 bases, there was a span of 13 bases. The CDR3 runs to 14 residues. CDR3 sequence reads: CASRGNFPGNTIYF. The CDR3 coding sequence is TGTGCCAGTAGAGGGAATTTTCCGGGAAACACCATATATTTT.

This rearrangement joins TRBV19 to TRBJ2-7, with TRBD2 as a possible D gene (6 bases). Germline CDR1 reads LNHDA; CDR2 reads SQIVND (reference sequence). The CDR3 totals 15 residues. Trimming left V 3 bases short and J 4 bases short, with 16 bases between. In DNA form, the CDR3 reads TGTGCCAGTAGTATGCGGGGCGGGCACCCTTACGAGCAGTACTTC. Its translation is CASSMRGGHPYEQYF.

Points on this clone: At the DNA level, this CDR3 is encoded by other sequences in the same sample as well. The rearrangement uses TRBV5-1 and TRBJ1-5; TRBD1 might be the D (5 bases). This CDR3 has 14 residues. Germline CDR1 is SGHRS and CDR2 is YFSETQ. The V gene lost 4 bases and the J gene lost 2 bases, with 10 bases spanning the gap. The CDR3 here is CASSPGLGNQPQHF. DNA of the CDR3: TGCGCCAGCAGCCCGGGACTGGGCAATCAGCCCCAGCATTTT.

V usage is TRBV5-6 and J usage is TRBJ2-3, with 10 bases fitting TRBD1. J gave up 6 bases and V 4 bases, and 8 bases lay outside the gene matches. The CDR3 sequence is 15 residues long. CDR1 SGHDT and CDR2 YYEEEE come from the germline V gene. In DNA form, the CDR3 reads TGTGCCAGCAGCACAGGGACAGGGGCGCGGGATACGCAGTATTTT. It specifies CASSTGTGARDTQYF.

This chain connects TRBV10-3 to TRBJ1-4, with D unclear. This CDR3 has 18 residues. The V and J ends lost 3 bases and 0 bases respectively, with 17 bases between them. Germline CDR1 and CDR2: ENHRY and SYGVKD. DNA of the CDR3: TGTGCCATCAGTGAATTAGAGCCCGCCCGGGCAACTAATGAAAAACTGTTTTTT. It yields the protein CAISELEPARATNEKLFF.

The chain couples TRBV29-1 to TRBJ2-5; 8 bases match TRBD1. Germline V lookup: CDR1 SQVTM, CDR2 ANQGSEA. The CDR3 has 13 amino acids. V gave up 6 bases and J gave up 5 bases; unmatched junction bases: 8. This CDR3 reads CSVSQGAPETQYF. CDR3 bases: TGCAGCGTCAGCCAGGGGGCGCCTGAGACCCAGTACTTC.

This chain links TRBV6-6 with TRBJ1-2, with 8 bases fitting TRBD1. V shed 6 bases and J 0 bases; nucleotides not matched to a gene: 3. The CDR3 totals 14 residues. Germline V gene sequence: CDR1 MNHNY, CDR2 SVGAGI (reference sequence). The CDR3 sequence is CASSSTGANYGYTF. The CDR3 DNA follows: TGTGCCAGCAGCTCGACAGGGGCTAACTATGGCTACACCTTC.

The V gene is TRBV4-2, the J gene TRBJ2-1, with 8 bases matching TRBD1. V dropped 0 bases and J dropped 9; count of bases not matched to a gene: 7. Germline CDR1 is LGHNA and CDR2 is YNFKEQ. The CDR3 spans 15 residues. CDR3 loop: CASSQDPRGRSEQFF. In DNA form, the CDR3 reads TGTGCCAGCAGCCAAGATCCCAGGGGGCGGAGTGAGCAGTTCTTC.

This clone was picked up one time. Other DNA sequences in the same sample also yield this CDR3. The genes are TRBV5-1 and TRBJ2-5, with 8 positions matching TRBD1. The V gene end was trimmed by 3 bases and the J gene end by 3 bases; junction bases not matched to a gene: 4. This CDR3 spans 14 amino acids. Germline CDR1 SGHRS, CDR2 YFSETQ. Here the CDR3 DNA reads TGCGCCAGCAGCTATGGACAGGGCGAAGAGACCCAGTACTTC. Translating it yields CASSYGQGEETQYF.

The CDR3 sequence: CASSSKPQVATNEKLFF. CDR3 nucleotides: TGCGCCAGCAGCTCTAAACCCCAAGTTGCAACTAATGAAAAACTGTTTTTT. The chain links TRBV5-1 to TRBJ1-4; D gene uncertain. Looked up from germline, CDR1 is SGHRS and CDR2 is YFSETQ. V lost 3 bases, J lost 0 bases, and 15 bases lay in between. The length of the CDR3 is 17 residues.

The chain carries TRBV7-8 and TRBJ1-5, with 8 nucleotides matching TRBD1. Germline CDR1 reads SGHVS; CDR2 reads FQNEAQ. The J segment lost 1 base and the V segment lost 4 bases, leaving 3 bases of the junction unmatched. The CDR3 is 15 amino acids. The CDR3 loop reads CASSSWDRSNQPQHF. The CDR3, as DNA: TGTGCCAGCAGCTCCTGGGACAGGAGCAATCAGCCCCAGCATTTT.

The chain joins TRBV9 to TRBJ2-7; D could derive from TRBD1 or TRBD2 (6 bases each). With 0 bases removed from V and 2 bases from J, the gap between germline ends came to 15 bases. The CDR3 consists of 16 residues. CDR1 is SGDLS, CDR2 YYNGEE, per germline. As DNA, the CDR3 is TGTGCCAGCAGCGTAGCGGCGGGACACAAAACCTACGAGCAGTACTTC. This gives the protein CASSVAAGHKTYEQYF. The full variable domain, with the rest looked up from reference TRBV9 and TRBJ2-7, is DSGVTQTPKHLITATGQRVTLRCSPRSGDLSVYWYQQSLDQGLQFLIQYYNGEERAKGNILERFSAQQFPDLHSELNLSSLELGDSALYFCASSVAAGHKTYEQYFGPGTRLTVT.

With respect to this clone: The same CDR3 is also encoded by other DNA sequences in this sample. The genes are TRBV29-1 and TRBJ2-1; no definite D call. The CDR3 is 10 amino acids. V gave up 5 bases and J gave up 7 bases, with 6 bases separating them. In germline, CDR1 is SQVTM, CDR2 ANQGSEA. CDR3 residues: CSVRNNEQFF. The CDR3 DNA follows: TGCAGCGTTCGGAATAATGAGCAGTTCTTC.

In this sample, this clone turned up a few times. The DNA of the CDR3 is TGTGCCAGCAGAGACAGCACTGAAGCTTTCTTT. Its translation: CASRDSTEAFF. This chain joins TRBV28 and TRBJ1-1; D possibly corresponds to TRBD1 (5 bases). Germline CDR1 and CDR2: MDHEN and SYDVKM. The CDR3 loop spans 11 amino acids. The V end lost 6 bases, the J end lost 4 bases, and 6 bases lay between the germline ends.

The V gene is TRBV28, the J gene TRBJ1-5; D is possibly TRBD1 (6 bases). CDR3 length: 15 amino acids. Germline values: CDR1 MDHEN, CDR2 SYDVKM. V lost 1 base to trimming and J lost 5 bases, with 12 bases between them. The CDR3 DNA reads TGTGCCAGCAGTTTATCCACTACAGGGTATCAGCCCCAGCATTTT. Residues: CASSLSTTGYQPQHF.

This chain uses TRBV5-8 with TRBJ2-2; 7 positions agree with TRBD1. The CDR3 extends over 15 amino acids. Germline CDR1 and CDR2: SGHTS and YDEGEE. Losses at the gene ends were 4 bases for V and 5 bases for J; bases not matched to a gene: 8. The CDR3 sequence: CASSLDRSRTGELFF. The CDR3 DNA reads TGTGCCAGCAGCCTGGACAGGTCAAGGACCGGGGAGCTGTTTTTT. Filled out from reference TRBV5-8 and TRBJ2-2, the complete variable domain reads EAGVTQSPTHLIKTRGQQATLRCSPISGHTSVYWYQQALGLGLQFLLWYDEGEERNRGNFPPRFSGRQFPNYSSELNVNALELEDSALYLCASSLDRSRTGELFFGEGSRLTVL.

The chain uses TRBV30 and TRBJ2-5; 11 positions match TRBD2. The CDR3 contains 17 residues. V trimming: 0 bases; J trimming: 4 bases; junction bases outside the gene matches: 10. CDR1 is GTSNPN and CDR2 is SVGIG in the germline V gene (reference sequence). DNA for the CDR3: TGTGCCTGGAGTGTACGGCTAGCGGGAGGAGGGGGAGAGACCCAGTACTTC. It encodes CAWSVRLAGGGGETQYF.

The chain combines TRBV19 with TRBJ2-1; no firm D call. Trimming cost V 5 bases and J 2 bases, with 13 bases left between them. The CDR3 length is 15 residues. Per the germline V gene, CDR1 is LNHDA and CDR2 is SQIVND (reference sequence). CDR3 in DNA: TGTGCCAGTAGTGCTACAGCTACCCCCTACAATGAGCAGTTCTTC. Translated: CASSATATPYNEQFF.

This clone was found once. Other DNA sequences in the sample encode the same CDR3. This rearrangement joins TRBV30 to TRBJ2-7; 7 bases align to TRBD2. Germline V lookup: CDR1 GTSNPN, CDR2 SVGIG (reference sequence). The trim removed 0 bases at V and 1 base at J, leaving 3 bases unmatched. The CDR3 length is 14 residues. Here the CDR3 reads CAWSVGGTSYEQYF. The CDR3 nucleotides are TGTGCCTGGAGTGTCGGGGGGACTTCCTACGAGCAGTACTTC. The whole variable domain, filled in from reference TRBV30 and TRBJ2-7, reads SQTIHQWPATLVQPVGSPLSLECTVEGTSNPNLYWYRQAAGRGLQLLFYSVGIGQISSEVPQNLSASRPQDRQFILSSKKLLLSDSGFYLCAWSVGGTSYEQYFGPGTRLTVT.